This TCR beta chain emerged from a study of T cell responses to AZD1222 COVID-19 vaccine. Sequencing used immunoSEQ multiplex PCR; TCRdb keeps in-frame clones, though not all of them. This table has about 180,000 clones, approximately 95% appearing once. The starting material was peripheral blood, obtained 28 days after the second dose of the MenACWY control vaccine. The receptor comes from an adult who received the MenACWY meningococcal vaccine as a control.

CDR3 sequence: CASSQTARDHNTF. The CDR3 nucleotides read TGTGCCAGCAGCCAAACAGCCCGGGACCACAACACCTTC. The rearrangement links TRBV3-1 (or the pseudogene TRBV3-2) to TRBJ1-2; D is perhaps TRBD1 (5 bases). V was clipped by 2 bases and J by 12 bases, with 16 bases between them. This CDR3 region has 13 residues. Germline loops: CDR1 LGHDT, CDR2 YNNKEL (reference sequence).